This T cell receptor beta chain was retrieved from a study of T cells in Graves' hyperthyroidism and ophthalmopathy (dated by TCRdb to between 2018 and 2020). In terms of the full investigation: To identify distinguishing TCR V-J signatures, a discovery cohort of 95 to 100 patients was used, comprising some 45 with Graves' ophthalmopathy and around 60 with stable Graves' hyperthyroidism. Whether ophthalmopathy could be predicted prospectively was tested in an independent validation cohort made up of 18 hyperthyroidism patients plus 17 patients who later progressed to ophthalmopathy. The 100 discovery patients were randomly divided into training and test sets at a 7:3 ratio. The study also compared thyroid tissue and blood T-cell repertoires from 5 to 7 Graves' hyperthyroidism patients. Once sampling was done, hyperthyroidism patients were given methimazole at a starting dose of 30 mg daily, whereas ophthalmopathy patients were given high-dose intravenous methylprednisolone. According to the paper, TCR Vbeta CDR3 sequencing was carried out on approximately 140 peripheral blood samples, which came from under 50 ophthalmopathy, approximately 78 hyperthyroidism and around 17 progressor patients.

Broader findings and caveats from the paper: In validation, the model predicted progression to ophthalmopathy a median of 6.5 months before onset, with roughly 70% sensitivity and 72.22% specificity. A model built on a 13 V-J signature distinguished ophthalmopathy from stable hyperthyroidism, reaching roughly 88% sensitivity and approximately 81% specificity in cross-validation and 80%/75% in testing. Blood samples also contained most of the expanded thyroid clonotypes (frequency above 0.001), which suggests that blood repertoires may reflect thyroid immune responses. Sample size was not statistically predetermined, and blinding of investigators to group allocation was not performed.

As regards this clonotype: This receptor's antigen is unknown. One base away there is no much larger clone; base qualities are not given.

Exclusion was applied to patients with uncontrolled infections, other autoimmune diseases, pregnancy or lactation. Clinical symptoms, serum thyroxine and TRAb, thyroid ultrasound, and orbital computed tomography formed the basis for the diagnoses. Total RNA was extracted using Trizol reagent, and RNA quality was assessed on an Agilent 2100 Bioanalyzer. The TCR beta CDR3 regions were amplified from RNA transcripts. For the first round of RT-PCR on the TCR CDR3, the HTBI primer set was used together with the Qiagen OneStep RT-PCR kit. Libraries were constructed in a second round of multiplex PCR, after which size selection and purification were carried out. Sequencing of the libraries was done on an Illumina HiSeq2000 using paired-end 100 bp reads. Under the source paper's analysis protocol: SOAPnuke was used to process the raw data, with reads discarded if the reads contained adapters or uncalled bases, had a mean Phred below 15, or lacked an exact constant-primer or identifier match. COPE v1.2.5 was used to merge high-quality paired reads, and clonotypes were defined as unique nucleotide sequences. MiTCR v1.1 was used to align clonotypes to the IMGT TRBV, TRBD and TRBJ reference segments. The analysis was restricted to V-J combinations with a frequency above 0.0001, which together covered roughly 99% of the repertoires. A TCS score was defined as the ratio between F50 (clonal expansion) and ExV (chaos), using BLOSUM62-based TCRdist between CDR3 peptides within each V-J. Welch's t-statistics and random forest reduced several hundred V-J features to 10 to 15, which were used in a naive Bayes classifier (R e1071). Thyroid-blood repertoire similarity was quantified with the Morisita-Horn index. The public reads were reanalyzed by TCRdb: fastp trimming at Q25, MiXCR alignment, in-frame beta chains only. Rows merge per CDR3 protein into single entries with the most common DNA and genes. In this record, the V and J calls reflect TCRdb's handling and not the investigators' own analysis. A total of 660,000 or so distinct CDR3 sequences appear in this sample, about 45% of them only once. 6.5% to 9% of the sample is in the top ten clones.

V sheds 4 bases and J sheds 5 bases, leaving 24 bases between their ends. Spanning cysteine to phenylalanine, the CDR3 consists of 16 amino acids. Only CDR3 DNA remains: 48 bases, in frame from the first base. CDR1 and CDR2, per the germline V gene, are SQVTM and ANQGSEA. The rearrangement joined TRBV29-1 to TRBJ2-7, with a tentative D gene TRBD1 over 5 matching bases. Material: peripheral blood or thyroid tissue (not recorded which). The receptor's source is an adult man with Graves' disease, either hyperthyroidism or ophthalmopathy (not recorded which). In nucleotide form, the sequence is TGCAGCGTTGTCGGTTTGAGCAGGGTTTCGTCCCACGAGCAGTACTTC. Translated, this is CSVVGLSRVSSHEQYF.